The rows below give T cell receptor beta chains drawn from one sample of a study of post-analysis software for immune sequencing data. TCRdb re-called the PCR reads through MiXCR, storing one row per CDR3 protein. This table has 500,000 to 600,000 distinct CDR3 sequences, around 40% appearing once. Sequenced sample: blood. Receptor source: a girl between 10 and 17 years old with multiple sclerosis. Both conserved end residues are part of each CDR3. D genes are given only for firm matches. The size field is filled for only some rows; it gives once, few, many or a size class.

>NA|TRBJ2-7|TRBV29-1|NA
CSVDTASSYEQYF
TGCAGCGTTGATACAGCGAGCTCCTACGAGCAGTACTTC
>NA|TRBJ1-2|TRBV20-1|NA
CSARVPTGPGYTF
TGCAGTGCTAGAGTTCCAACAGGGCCTGGCTACACCTTC
>NA|TRBJ1-2|TRBV6-5|NA
CASTRSGGHNYGYTF
TGTGCCAGCACTAGGAGCGGGGGCCATAACTATGGCTACACCTTC
>few|TRBJ1-2|TRBV6-6|NA
CASQDYGYTF
TGTGCCAGCCAAGACTATGGCTACACCTTC
>NA|TRBJ2-7|TRBV20-1|TRBD1
CSGARQGPYEQYF
TGCAGTGGGGCGAGACAGGGACCCTACGAGCAGTACTTC
>NA|TRBJ2-7|TRBV9|TRBD1
CASSAGTGLYEQYF
TGTGCCAGCAGCGCCGGGACAGGGTTGTACGAGCAGTACTTC
>few|TRBJ2-3|TRBV12-3/TRBV12-4|NA
CASREQGVPTDTQYF
TGTGCCAGCAGGGAACAGGGAGTTCCCACAGATACGCAGTATTTT
>NA|TRBJ2-1|TRBV6-5|TRBD2
CASSYTKTGGYEQFF
TGTGCCAGCAGTTACACTAAGACGGGGGGGTATGAGCAGTTCTTC
>NA|TRBJ2-3|TRBV5-4|NA
CASREDTYTDTQYF
TGTGCCAGCAGAGAGGACACCTACACAGATACGCAGTATTTT
>NA|TRBJ1-2|TRBV27|NA
CASSLSSHYGYTF
TGTGCCAGCAGTTTATCCTCACACTATGGCTACACCTTC
>NA|TRBJ2-5|TRBV3-1|NA
CASSQDQYSLGETQYF
TGTGCCAGCAGCCAAGATCAGTACTCCCTCGGGGAGACCCAGTACTTC
>many|TRBJ1-2|TRBV5-1|TRBD1
CASSWNQGANGYTF
TGCGCCAGCAGCTGGAACCAGGGGGCGAATGGCTACACCTTC
>NA|TRBJ2-4|TRBV4-1|TRBD2
CASSQGLAGGIAKNIQYF
TGCGCCAGCAGCCAAGGCCTAGCGGGGGGGATTGCCAAAAACATTCAGTACTTC
>NA|TRBJ1-2|TRBV29-1|NA
CSVRSYQGFSSFNYGYTF
TGCAGCGTCCGATCCTATCAGGGCTTTTCATCGTTTAACTATGGCTACACCTTC
>NA|TRBJ1-4|TRBV7-7|TRBD1
CASSQGEGVGEKLFF
TGTGCCAGCAGCCAGGGGGAGGGAGTTGGTGAAAAACTGTTTTTT
>NA|TRBJ2-3|TRBV12-3/TRBV12-4|TRBD2
CASSSRGETDTQYF
TGTGCCAGCAGTTCTCGGGGGGAAACAGATACGCAGTATTTT
>NA|TRBJ2-7|TRBV27|NA
CASSWRGEGSEQYF
TGTGCCAGCAGTTGGCGAGGGGAAGGATCCGAGCAGTACTTC
>NA|TRBJ2-2|TRBV7-6|TRBD1
CASSPRQGRTGELFF
TGTGCCAGCAGCCCTCGACAGGGGCGCACCGGGGAGCTGTTTTTT
>once|TRBJ2-3|TRBV5-1|TRBD2
CASSSRLAGGGYTDTQYF
TGCGCCAGCAGCTCCCGACTAGCGGGGGGAGGATACACAGATACGCAGTATTTT
>NA|TRBJ1-5|TRBV15|NA
CATSRGGQGLSQPQHF
TGTGCCACCAGCAGAGGGGGGCAGGGGTTGTCTCAGCCCCAGCATTTT
>once|TRBJ2-5|TRBV4-1|NA
CATGVTLQETQYF
TGCGCCACCGGCGTGACACTACAAGAGACCCAGTACTTC
>NA|TRBJ2-5|TRBV12-3/TRBV12-4|TRBD1
CASSFRGTGEETQYF
TGTGCCAGCAGTTTTCGAGGGACAGGGGAAGAGACCCAGTACTTC
>few|TRBJ2-3|TRBV29-1|TRBD1
CSAGTVDTQYF
TGCAGCGCTGGGACAGTAGATACGCAGTATTTT
>NA|TRBJ1-2|TRBV7-2|NA
CASSGPGQKYGCTF
TGTGCCAGCAGCGGCCCCGGACAGAAGTATGGCTGCACCTTC
>NA|TRBJ2-3|TRBV12-3/TRBV12-4|TRBD2
CAGSLAGGENTQYF
TGTGCCGGCAGTCTAGCGGGGGGCGAGAATACGCAGTATTTT
>NA|TRBJ2-6|TRBV7-2|TRBD1
CASDEPGNRGANALTF
TGTGCCAGCGACGAGCCGGGCAACAGGGGGGCCAACGCCCTGACTTTC
>NA|TRBJ2-1|TRBV7-9|NA
CASSLERNNEQFF
TGTGCCAGCAGCTTAGAACGGAACAATGAGCAGTTCTTC
>few|TRBJ2-4|TRBV6-2/TRBV6-3|TRBD1
CASSSDRVQNIQYF
TGTGCCAGCAGCTCTGACAGGGTTCAAAACATTCAGTACTTC
>many|TRBJ2-1|TRBV4-1|NA
CASSQAIGEQFF
TGCGCCAGCAGCCAAGCAATTGGGGAGCAGTTCTTC
>NA|TRBJ2-4|TRBV20-1|TRBD1
CSARQGASHIQYF
TGCAGTGCTAGACAGGGGGCTAGTCACATTCAGTACTTC
>once|TRBJ1-1|TRBV12-3/TRBV12-4|NA
CASSPSGLTSEAFF
TGTGCCAGCAGTCCCTCAGGGCTTACTAGTGAAGCTTTCTTT
>few|TRBJ2-3|TRBV5-1|NA
CASSLARVPNTQYF
TGCGCCAGCAGCCTAGCTAGAGTCCCCAATACGCAGTATTTT
>few|TRBJ1-1|TRBV7-9|NA
CASSLRGSLNTEAFF
TGTGCCAGCAGCTTACGCGGCAGCTTGAACACTGAAGCTTTCTTT
>few|TRBJ2-7|TRBV3-1|NA
CASSFYNLAAGASAYEQYF
TGTGCCAGCAGTTTCTATAACTTGGCGGCGGGGGCATCCGCCTACGAGCAGTACTTC
>NA|TRBJ2-5|TRBV7-6|NA
CASSLDLSWGETQYF
TGTGCCAGCAGCTTAGATTTAAGCTGGGGAGAGACCCAGTACTTC
>few|TRBJ1-2|TRBV5-1|NA
CASSAGSYGYTF
TGCGCCAGCAGCGCGGGGAGCTATGGCTACACCTTC
>few|TRBJ1-5|TRBV6-6|NA
CASSYSDNQPQHF
TGTGCCAGCAGTTACAGTGATAATCAGCCCCAGCATTTT
>NA|TRBJ2-5|TRBV29-1|TRBD2
CSVHTSGGGTQYF
TGCAGCGTTCATACTAGCGGGGGCGGGACCCAGTACTTC